This is a list of T cell receptor beta chains from one sample in a study of cytomegalovirus exposure and HLA in healthy donors. Method: immunoSEQ multiplex PCR; TCRdb's copy keeps in-frame clones and lacks some. The sample comprises some 95,000 clones, 78% of which are singletons, and roughly 3.9% rests with the top ten. Sequenced input: PBMCs. The receptor set was obtained from a woman between 40 and 50 years old in good health and CMV-seropositive. Each CDR3 is given without its conserved first and last residue. Each record gives: V gene, J gene, clone size, CDR3 length, CDR3 protein. A clone size is listed for some rows: how often the clone was seen (once, few, many), or a class if it is expanded.

v_call: TRBV5-1; j_call: NA; clone_size: NA; cdr3_length: 13; cdr3_aa: ASSLQGSDGCEQY
v_call: TRBV15; j_call: TRBJ2-2; clone_size: NA; cdr3_length: 12; cdr3_aa: ATSRDRGPGELF
v_call: TRBV7-8; j_call: TRBJ2-1; clone_size: NA; cdr3_length: 13; cdr3_aa: ASSLMGASGDEQF
v_call: TRBV7-6; j_call: TRBJ2-7; clone_size: NA; cdr3_length: 14; cdr3_aa: ASSLNGGREFYEQY
v_call: TRBV29-1; j_call: TRBJ2-5; clone_size: once; cdr3_length: 11; cdr3_aa: SVGRGIMETQY
v_call: TRBV2; j_call: TRBJ2-2; clone_size: NA; cdr3_length: 12; cdr3_aa: ASSPQGFGGELF
v_call: TRBV27; j_call: TRBJ2-7; clone_size: NA; cdr3_length: 13; cdr3_aa: ASSFWTSGSIEQY
v_call: TRBV11-2; j_call: TRBJ2-1; clone_size: NA; cdr3_length: 12; cdr3_aa: ASSYWDSGDEQF
v_call: TRBV5-4; j_call: NA; clone_size: NA; cdr3_length: 13; cdr3_aa: ASSLGGAGRYEQY
v_call: TRBV28; j_call: TRBJ1-2; clone_size: NA; cdr3_length: 9; cdr3_aa: ASKELDGYT
v_call: TRBV25-1; j_call: TRBJ2-2; clone_size: NA; cdr3_length: 16; cdr3_aa: ASSVSTGTGKNTGELF
v_call: TRBV2; j_call: TRBJ1-5; clone_size: NA; cdr3_length: 16; cdr3_aa: ASSVPGQLLNSNQPQH
v_call: TRBV5-4; j_call: TRBJ2-1; clone_size: NA; cdr3_length: 16; cdr3_aa: ASSTGLAGSSSYNEQF
v_call: TRBV28; j_call: TRBJ2-3; clone_size: NA; cdr3_length: 14; cdr3_aa: ASSWDRQSVTHTQY
v_call: TRBV9; j_call: TRBJ2-1; clone_size: NA; cdr3_length: 15; cdr3_aa: ASSVQDWTGTVNEQF
v_call: TRBV29-1; j_call: TRBJ2-1; clone_size: few; cdr3_length: 12; cdr3_aa: SGRSGGSYNEQF
v_call: TRBV11-2; j_call: TRBJ1-2; clone_size: NA; cdr3_length: 12; cdr3_aa: ASSLGVTGGGYT
v_call: TRBV5-1; j_call: TRBJ1-2; clone_size: NA; cdr3_length: 11; cdr3_aa: ASSLGEGAGYT
v_call: TRBV7-9; j_call: TRBJ2-5; clone_size: NA; cdr3_length: 13; cdr3_aa: ASSLFIAGRETQY
v_call: TRBV11-3; j_call: TRBJ2-3; clone_size: NA; cdr3_length: 13; cdr3_aa: ASSLALGGADTQY
v_call: TRBV7-9; j_call: TRBJ2-7; clone_size: NA; cdr3_length: 12; cdr3_aa: ASSLVQAIHEQY
v_call: TRBV30; j_call: TRBJ1-1; clone_size: NA; cdr3_length: 9; cdr3_aa: AWSVQAEAF
v_call: TRBV5-6; j_call: TRBJ2-6; clone_size: NA; cdr3_length: 13; cdr3_aa: ASRLGLSGANVLT
v_call: TRBV9; j_call: TRBJ2-7; clone_size: NA; cdr3_length: 15; cdr3_aa: ASSVGGLGGRACEQY
v_call: TRBV29-1; j_call: TRBJ2-3; clone_size: NA; cdr3_length: 12; cdr3_aa: SVEGLAGGDTQY
v_call: TRBV7-2; j_call: TRBJ1-2; clone_size: once; cdr3_length: 11; cdr3_aa: ASSLDRARGYT
v_call: TRBV4-1; j_call: TRBJ2-2; clone_size: NA; cdr3_length: 14; cdr3_aa: ASTHLAGGLGGELF
v_call: TRBV2; j_call: TRBJ2-5; clone_size: NA; cdr3_length: 11; cdr3_aa: ASSASVGETQY
v_call: TRBV5-1; j_call: TRBJ2-1; clone_size: NA; cdr3_length: 16; cdr3_aa: ATTPGQGGLWFSGEQF
v_call: TRBV11-2; j_call: TRBJ1-5; clone_size: few; cdr3_length: 13; cdr3_aa: ASSLGRLSNQPQH
v_call: TRBV6-1; j_call: TRBJ2-4; clone_size: NA; cdr3_length: 11; cdr3_aa: ASTDGTVNIQY
v_call: TRBV2; j_call: TRBJ2-7; clone_size: NA; cdr3_length: 12; cdr3_aa: ASSQRLGDGEQY
v_call: TRBV19; j_call: TRBJ1-5; clone_size: few; cdr3_length: 12; cdr3_aa: ASSPGQGLQPQH
v_call: TRBV2; j_call: TRBJ1-2; clone_size: NA; cdr3_length: 12; cdr3_aa: ASSELQGNYGYT
v_call: TRBV4-1; j_call: TRBJ2-2; clone_size: NA; cdr3_length: 14; cdr3_aa: ASSQVTGVGAGELF
v_call: TRBV29-1; j_call: TRBJ2-5; clone_size: NA; cdr3_length: 11; cdr3_aa: SVEQGAGETQY
v_call: TRBV19; j_call: TRBJ1-2; clone_size: NA; cdr3_length: 14; cdr3_aa: ASSKGTGTFDYGYT
v_call: TRBV10-3; j_call: TRBJ1-2; clone_size: NA; cdr3_length: 10; cdr3_aa: AISANGYGYT
v_call: TRBV29-1; j_call: TRBJ2-1; clone_size: NA; cdr3_length: 11; cdr3_aa: SVGLADYNEQF
v_call: TRBV18; j_call: TRBJ2-7; clone_size: NA; cdr3_length: 13; cdr3_aa: ASSPRLAGAYEQY
v_call: TRBV6-1; j_call: TRBJ1-2; clone_size: NA; cdr3_length: 13; cdr3_aa: ASSEALHPNYGYT
v_call: TRBV4-1; j_call: TRBJ2-3; clone_size: NA; cdr3_length: 17; cdr3_aa: ASSPSLGTIAGSTDTQY
v_call: TRBV27; j_call: TRBJ2-3; clone_size: NA; cdr3_length: 12; cdr3_aa: ASSFLASTDTQY
v_call: TRBV6-5; j_call: TRBJ2-1; clone_size: NA; cdr3_length: 13; cdr3_aa: ASSTRLAGYNEQF
v_call: TRBV27; j_call: TRBJ1-5; clone_size: NA; cdr3_length: 15; cdr3_aa: ASSLRPQAPQNQPQH